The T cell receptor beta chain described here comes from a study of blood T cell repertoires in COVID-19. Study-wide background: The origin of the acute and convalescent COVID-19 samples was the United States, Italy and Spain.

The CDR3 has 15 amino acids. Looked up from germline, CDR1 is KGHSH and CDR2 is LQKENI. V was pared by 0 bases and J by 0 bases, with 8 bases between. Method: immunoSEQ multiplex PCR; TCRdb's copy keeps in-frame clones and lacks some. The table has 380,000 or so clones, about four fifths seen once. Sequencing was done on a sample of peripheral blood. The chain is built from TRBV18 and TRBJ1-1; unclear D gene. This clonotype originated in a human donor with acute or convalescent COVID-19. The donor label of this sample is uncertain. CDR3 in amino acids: CASSPPGGMNTEAFF. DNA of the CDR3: TGTGCCAGCTCACCACCGGGAGGGATGAACACTGAAGCTTTCTTT. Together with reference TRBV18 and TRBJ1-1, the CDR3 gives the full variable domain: NAGVMQNPRHLVRRRGQEARLRCSPMKGHSHVYWYRQLPEEGLKFMVYLQKENIIDESGMPKERFSAEFPKEGPSILRIQQVVRGDSAAYFCASSPPGGMNTEAFFGQGTRLTVV.